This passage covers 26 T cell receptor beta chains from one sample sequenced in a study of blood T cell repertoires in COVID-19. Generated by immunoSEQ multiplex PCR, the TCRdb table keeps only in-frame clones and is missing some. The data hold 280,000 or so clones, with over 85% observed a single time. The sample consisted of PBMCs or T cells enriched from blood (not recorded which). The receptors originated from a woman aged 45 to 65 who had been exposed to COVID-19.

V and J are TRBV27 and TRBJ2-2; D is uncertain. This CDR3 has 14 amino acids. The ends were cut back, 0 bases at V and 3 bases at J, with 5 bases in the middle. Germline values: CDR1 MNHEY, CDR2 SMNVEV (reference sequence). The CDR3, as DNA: TGTGCCAGCAGTTTATCACGGTACACCGGGGAGCTGTTTTTT. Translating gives CASSLSRYTGELFF.

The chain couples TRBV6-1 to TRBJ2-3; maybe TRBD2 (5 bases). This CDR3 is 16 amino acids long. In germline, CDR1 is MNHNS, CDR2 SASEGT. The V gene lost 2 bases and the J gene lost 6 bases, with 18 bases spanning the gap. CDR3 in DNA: TGTGCCAGCAGTGAACGGGGTGACGGACCATCGGATACGCAGTATTTT. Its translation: CASSERGDGPSDTQYF.

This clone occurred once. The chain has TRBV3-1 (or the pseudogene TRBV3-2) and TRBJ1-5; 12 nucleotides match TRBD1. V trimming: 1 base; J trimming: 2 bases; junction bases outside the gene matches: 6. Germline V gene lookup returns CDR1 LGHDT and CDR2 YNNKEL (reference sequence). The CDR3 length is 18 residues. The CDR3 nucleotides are TGTGCCAGCAGCCAAGCCGGGACAGGGGGCGCCGGCAATCAGCCCCAGCATTTT. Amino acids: CASSQAGTGGAGNQPQHF.

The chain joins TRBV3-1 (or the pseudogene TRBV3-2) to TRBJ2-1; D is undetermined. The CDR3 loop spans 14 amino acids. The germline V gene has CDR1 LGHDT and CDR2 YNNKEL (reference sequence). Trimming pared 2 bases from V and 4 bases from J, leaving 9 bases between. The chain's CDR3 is CASSQRGAYNEQFF. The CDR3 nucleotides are TGTGCCAGCAGCCAACGCGGCGCTTACAATGAGCAGTTCTTC.

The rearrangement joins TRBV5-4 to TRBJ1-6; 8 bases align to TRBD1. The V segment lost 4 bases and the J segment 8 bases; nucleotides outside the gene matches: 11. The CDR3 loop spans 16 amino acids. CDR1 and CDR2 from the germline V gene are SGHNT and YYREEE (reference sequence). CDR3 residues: CASSASEQGGDSPLHF. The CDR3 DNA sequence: TGTGCCAGCAGCGCTAGCGAACAGGGGGGGGATTCACCCCTCCACTTT.

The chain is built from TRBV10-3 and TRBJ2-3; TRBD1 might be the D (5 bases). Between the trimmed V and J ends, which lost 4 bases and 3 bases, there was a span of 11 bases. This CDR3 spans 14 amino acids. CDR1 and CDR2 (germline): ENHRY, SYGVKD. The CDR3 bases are TGTGCCATCAGTGTGCTGGGGCGGACAGATACGCAGTATTTT. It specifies CAISVLGRTDTQYF.

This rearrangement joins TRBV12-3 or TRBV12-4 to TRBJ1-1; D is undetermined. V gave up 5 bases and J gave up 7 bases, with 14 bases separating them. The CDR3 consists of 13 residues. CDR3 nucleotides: TGTGCCAGCAGTCGGGCCAGCGGGTATGAAGCTTTCTTT. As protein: CASSRASGYEAFF.

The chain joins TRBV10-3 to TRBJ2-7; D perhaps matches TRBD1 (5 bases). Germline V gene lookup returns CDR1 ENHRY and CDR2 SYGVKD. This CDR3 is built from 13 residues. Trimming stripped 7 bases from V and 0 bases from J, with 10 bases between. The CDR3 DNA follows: TGTGCCATCAATAGAGACAGCTCCTACGAGCAGTACTTC. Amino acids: CAINRDSSYEQYF.

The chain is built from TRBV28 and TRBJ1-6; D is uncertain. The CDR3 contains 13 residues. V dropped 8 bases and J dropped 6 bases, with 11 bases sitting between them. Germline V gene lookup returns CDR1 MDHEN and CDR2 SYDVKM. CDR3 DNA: TGTGCCAGCCACACGGGAGGTAATTCACCCCTCCACTTT. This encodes CASHTGGNSPLHF.

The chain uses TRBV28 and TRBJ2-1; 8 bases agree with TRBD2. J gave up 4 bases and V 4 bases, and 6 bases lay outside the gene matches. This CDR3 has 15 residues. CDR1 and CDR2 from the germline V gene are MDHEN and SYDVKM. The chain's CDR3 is CASSYRGGLYNEQFF. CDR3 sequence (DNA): TGTGCCAGCAGTTATCGGGGGGGCCTGTACAATGAGCAGTTCTTC.

The CDR3 loop reads CASSSTGSPLHF. In DNA form, the CDR3 reads TGTGCCAGCAGCTCGACGGGTTCACCCCTCCACTTT. The chain uses TRBV11-2 and TRBJ1-6; D remains unclear. This CDR3 has 12 amino acids. Germline V gene sequence: CDR1 SGHAT, CDR2 FQNNGV. V was clipped by 4 bases and J by 9 bases, with 7 bases between them. The entire variable domain, with the rest obtained from reference TRBV11-2 and TRBJ1-6, is as follows: EAGVAQSPRYKIIEKRQSVAFWCNPISGHATLYWYQQILGQGPKLLIQFQNNGVVDDSQLPKDRFSAERLKGVDSTLKIQPAKLEDSAVYLCASSSTGSPLHFGNGTRLTVT.

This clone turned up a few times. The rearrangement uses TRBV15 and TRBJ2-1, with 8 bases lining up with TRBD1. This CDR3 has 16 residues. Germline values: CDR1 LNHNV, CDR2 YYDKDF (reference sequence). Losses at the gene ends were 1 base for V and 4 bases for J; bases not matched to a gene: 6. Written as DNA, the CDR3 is TGTGCCACCAGCAGAGGACCGGGACAGGCGTACAATGAGCAGTTCTTC. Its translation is CATSRGPGQAYNEQFF.

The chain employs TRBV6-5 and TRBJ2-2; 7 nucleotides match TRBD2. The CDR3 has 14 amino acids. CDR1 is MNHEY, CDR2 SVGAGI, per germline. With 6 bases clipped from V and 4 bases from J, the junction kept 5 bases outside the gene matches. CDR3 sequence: CASRDGGITGELFF. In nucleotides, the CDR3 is TGTGCCAGCAGGGACGGGGGGATCACCGGGGAGCTGTTTTTT.

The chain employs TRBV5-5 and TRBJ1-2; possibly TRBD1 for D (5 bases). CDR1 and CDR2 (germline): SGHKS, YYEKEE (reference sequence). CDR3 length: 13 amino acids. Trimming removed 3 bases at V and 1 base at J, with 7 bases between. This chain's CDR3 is CASSSQGNYGYTF. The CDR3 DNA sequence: TGTGCCAGCAGCTCGCAGGGTAACTATGGCTACACCTTC.

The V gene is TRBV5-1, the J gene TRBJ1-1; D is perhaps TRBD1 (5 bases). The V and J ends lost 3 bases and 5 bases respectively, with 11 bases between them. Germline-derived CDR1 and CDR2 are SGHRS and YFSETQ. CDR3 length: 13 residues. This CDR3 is CASSSAGGTEAFF. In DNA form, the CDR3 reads TGCGCCAGCAGCTCCGCGGGGGGAACTGAAGCTTTCTTT.

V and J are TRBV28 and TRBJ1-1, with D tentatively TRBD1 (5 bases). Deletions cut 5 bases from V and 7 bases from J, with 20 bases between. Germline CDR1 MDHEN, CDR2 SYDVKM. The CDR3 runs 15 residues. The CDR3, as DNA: TGTGCCAGCAGTCTCGAGACAGCTAGAGAAGGTGAAGCTTTCTTT. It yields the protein CASSLETAREGEAFF.

CDR3 residues: CASRDRVEQYF. For the CDR3, the DNA is TGTGCCAGCAGGGACAGGGTCGAGCAGTACTTC. The genes are TRBV2 and TRBJ2-7, with 8 nucleotides matching TRBD1. The CDR3 is 11 amino acids. Germline V lookup: CDR1 SNHLY, CDR2 FYNNEI. J was trimmed by 6 bases and V by 6 bases; bases with no gene match: 1.

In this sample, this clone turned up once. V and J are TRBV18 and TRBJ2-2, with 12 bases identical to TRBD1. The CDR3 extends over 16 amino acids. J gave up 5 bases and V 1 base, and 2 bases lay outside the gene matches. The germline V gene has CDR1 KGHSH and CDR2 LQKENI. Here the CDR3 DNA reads TGTGCCAGCTCACCACGGGACAGGGGGCTGACCGGGGAGCTGTTTTTT. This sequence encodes CASSPRDRGLTGELFF.

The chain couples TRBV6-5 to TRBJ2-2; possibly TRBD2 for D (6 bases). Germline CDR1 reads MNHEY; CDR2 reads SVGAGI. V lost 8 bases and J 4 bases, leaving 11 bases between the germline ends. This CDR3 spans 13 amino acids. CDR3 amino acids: CASWRGTTGELFF. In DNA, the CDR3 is TGTGCCAGCTGGAGGGGAACCACCGGGGAGCTGTTTTTT.

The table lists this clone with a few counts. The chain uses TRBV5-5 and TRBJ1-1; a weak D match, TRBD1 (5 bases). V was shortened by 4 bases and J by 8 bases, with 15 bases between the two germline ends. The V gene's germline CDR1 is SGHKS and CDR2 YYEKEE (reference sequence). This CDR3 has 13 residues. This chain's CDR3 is CASSDGGAKEAFF. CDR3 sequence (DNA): TGTGCCAGCAGCGACGGGGGTGCGAAGGAAGCTTTCTTT.

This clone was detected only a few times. In DNA, the CDR3 is TGTGCCAGCAGTGACCAGCGGGGGGCGGGCAATGAGCAGTTCTTC. Translation gives CASSDQRGAGNEQFF. The chain couples TRBV2 to TRBJ2-1, with 9 bases lining up with TRBD2. Germline values: CDR1 SNHLY, CDR2 FYNNEI. J lost 6 bases, V lost 3 bases, and 6 bases had no gene match. This CDR3 contains 15 residues. The full variable domain, in which reference TRBV2 and TRBJ2-1 provide the parts outside the CDR3, is EPEVTQTPSHQVTQMGQEVILRCVPISNHLYFYWYRQILGQKVEFLVSFYNNEISEKSEIFDDQFSVERPDGSNFTLKIRSTKLEDSAMYFCASSDQRGAGNEQFFGPGTRLTVL.

In nucleotides, the CDR3 is TGTGCCATCAGTGACCCTACAGTTAGCACTGAAGCTTTCTTT. Translated, it gives CAISDPTVSTEAFF. The chain uses TRBV10-3 and TRBJ1-1; no definite D call. The CDR3 extends over 14 amino acids. Per the germline V gene, CDR1 is ENHRY and CDR2 is SYGVKD. V was cut by 3 bases and J by 4 bases, with 12 bases left in between.

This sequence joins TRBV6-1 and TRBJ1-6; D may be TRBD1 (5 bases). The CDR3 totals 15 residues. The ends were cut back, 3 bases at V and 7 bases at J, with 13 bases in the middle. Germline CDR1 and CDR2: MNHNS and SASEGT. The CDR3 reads CASSDGDSSNSPLHF. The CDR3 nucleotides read TGTGCCAGCAGTGACGGGGACTCATCGAATTCACCCCTCCACTTT.

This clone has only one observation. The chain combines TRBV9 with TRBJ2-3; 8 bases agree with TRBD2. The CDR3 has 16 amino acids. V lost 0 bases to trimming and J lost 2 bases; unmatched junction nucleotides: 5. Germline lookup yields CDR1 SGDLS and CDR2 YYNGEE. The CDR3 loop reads CASSVEERGPTDTQYF. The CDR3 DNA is TGTGCCAGCAGCGTAGAAGAGCGGGGGCCCACAGATACGCAGTATTTT.

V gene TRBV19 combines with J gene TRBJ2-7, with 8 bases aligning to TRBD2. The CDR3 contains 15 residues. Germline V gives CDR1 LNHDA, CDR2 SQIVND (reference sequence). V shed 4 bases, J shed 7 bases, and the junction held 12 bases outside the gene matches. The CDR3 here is CASSTRGGPFGEQYF. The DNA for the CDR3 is TGTGCCAGTAGTACCCGGGGGGGCCCATTTGGAGAGCAGTACTTC. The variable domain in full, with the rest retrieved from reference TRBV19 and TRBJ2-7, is DGGITQSPKYLFRKEGQNVTLSCEQNLNHDAMYWYRQDPGQGLRLIYYSQIVNDFQKGDIAEGYSVSREKKESFPLTVTSAQKNPTAFYLCASSTRGGPFGEQYFGPGTRLTVT.

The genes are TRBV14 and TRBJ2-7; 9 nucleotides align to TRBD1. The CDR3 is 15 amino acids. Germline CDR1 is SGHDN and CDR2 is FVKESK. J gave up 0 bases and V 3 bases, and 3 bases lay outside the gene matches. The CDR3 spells CASSQGQGDSYEQYF. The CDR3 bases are TGTGCCAGCAGCCAGGGACAGGGCGACTCCTACGAGCAGTACTTC.